This T cell receptor (beta chain) comes out of a study of Graves' ophthalmopathy and Graves' hyperthyroidism. From germline, CDR1 is MNHNY and CDR2 SVGAGI (reference sequence). The CDR3 has 13 amino acids. Using RNA transcripts, the TCR beta CDR3 regions were amplified. Second-round multiplex PCR came after a first-round RT-PCR that employed HTBI primers. TCRdb re-derived calls from the multiplex PCR reads in MiXCR, one entry per CDR3 protein. The table records roughly 1.1 million distinct CDR3 sequences, roughly 35% of them present only once. Included hyperthyroidism patients were aged 18 to 65 and newly diagnosed (under 2 months' duration). Orbital computed tomography, thyroid ultrasound, TRAb, serum thyroxine and clinical symptoms formed the basis of diagnosis.

The receptor was isolated from an adult man with Graves' hyperthyroidism. This chain links TRBV6-6 with TRBJ2-7; 7 bases map to TRBD2. The J call may be wrong; the DNA end is better matched by TRBJ2-5. Sequencing was performed on peripheral blood or thyroid tissue (not recorded which). CDR3 loop: CASSYSSGETQYF. The DNA for the CDR3 is TGTGCCAGCAGTTACAGTAGCGGGGAGACCCAGTACTTC.